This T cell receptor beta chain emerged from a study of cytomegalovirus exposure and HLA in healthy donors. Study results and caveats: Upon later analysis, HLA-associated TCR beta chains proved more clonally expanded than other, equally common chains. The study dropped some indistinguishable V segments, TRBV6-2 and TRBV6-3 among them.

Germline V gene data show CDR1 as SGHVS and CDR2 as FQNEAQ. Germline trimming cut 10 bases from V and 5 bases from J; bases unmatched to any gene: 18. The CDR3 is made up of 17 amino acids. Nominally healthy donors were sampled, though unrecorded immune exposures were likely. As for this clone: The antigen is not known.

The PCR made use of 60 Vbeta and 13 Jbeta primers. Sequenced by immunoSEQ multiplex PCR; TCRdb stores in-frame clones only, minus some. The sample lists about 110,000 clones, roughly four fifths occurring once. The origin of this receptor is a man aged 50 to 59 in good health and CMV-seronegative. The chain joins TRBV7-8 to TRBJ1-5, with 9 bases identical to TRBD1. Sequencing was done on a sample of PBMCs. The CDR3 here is CATIRGTGFIFDQPQHF. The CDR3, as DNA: TGTGCCACCATAAGGGGGACAGGGTTTATATTTGATCAGCCCCAGCATTTT.